This TCR beta chain is from a study of shared clonotypes between healthy human individuals. The study, taken as a whole, reports: Of the naive CD4 clonotypes, roughly 5.2% were shared across four donors.

The repertoire was sequenced with immunoSEQ multiplex PCR; TCRdb's copy has only in-frame clones and lacks some. The sample carries fewer than 2.5 million clones, 93% recorded once. As to this clone: What it binds is not known.

This CDR3 contains 11 residues. V lost 6 bases, J lost 4 bases, and 0 bases stayed unmatched. Germline V gene data show CDR1 as DFQATT and CDR2 as SNEGSKA (reference sequence). Material: naive CD4+ T cells from PBMCs. Specified subset: CD45RA+ positively selected. The rearrangement links TRBV20-1 to TRBJ1-1; TRBD1 aligns across 9 bases. This sequence was found in a man aged 18 to 35 in good health. Some clones in this sample may be carry-over from other donors' samples. The CDR3 DNA reads TGCAGTGCACAGGGGGCCACTGAAGCTTTCTTT. This sequence encodes CSAQGATEAFF.